Listed below are T cell receptor beta chains from one sample, sequenced in a study of blood T cell repertoires in COVID-19. The table came from immunoSEQ multiplex PCR; TCRdb's copy has only in-frame clones and leaves some out. The sample holds 40,000 to 50,000 clones, nearly 90% seen once. The sequencing sample was made of peripheral blood. These receptors were taken from a human donor in a cohort sampled during active COVID-19. The CDR3 runs from the conserved cysteine through the conserved F or W. The order of the fields is V gene, clone size, D gene, J gene, CDR3 protein, CDR3 DNA. A D gene is named only where the DNA matches it firmly. Only some rows state a clone size, as once, few, many or a class for expanded clones.

>TRBV10-3|NA|NA|TRBJ2-1
CATSTGTSSYNEQFF
TGTGCCACCTCGACCGGGACAAGCTCCTACAATGAGCAGTTCTTC
>TRBV19|NA|NA|TRBJ2-3
CASSPGGADTQYF
TGTGCCAGTAGTCCGGGGGGCGCAGATACGCAGTATTTT
>TRBV10-3|NA|NA|TRBJ1-4
CAISESRPENHEKLFF
TGTGCCATCAGTGAGTCGAGGCCAGAAAATCATGAAAAACTGTTTTTT
>TRBV2|NA|NA|TRBJ1-1
CASRDRTGIAEAFF
TGTGCCAGCAGGGATCGTACAGGGATAGCTGAAGCTTTCTTT
>TRBV20-1|few|NA|TRBJ2-3
CSARVGDTQYF
TGCAGTGCTAGAGTCGGAGATACGCAGTATTTT
>TRBV7-9|NA|TRBD2|TRBJ2-2
CASSSLAGDGELFF
TGTGCCAGCAGCTCCCTGGCGGGGGACGGGGAGCTGTTTTTT
>TRBV30|NA|NA|TRBJ2-7
CAWSVRTRTEQYF
TGTGCCTGGAGTGTGCGTACTCGGACAGAGCAGTACTTC
>TRBV5-1|NA|TRBD1|TRBJ2-5
CASSLVGGAVQTQYF
TGCGCCAGCAGCTTGGTAGGGGGCGCCGTCCAGACCCAGTACTTC
>TRBV9|NA|TRBD1|TRBJ1-6
CASSEDRINSPLHF
TGTGCCAGCAGCGAGGACAGGATTAATTCACCCCTCCACTTT
>TRBV19|NA|NA|TRBJ2-2
CASTTIDTGELFF
TGTGCCAGTACTACCATTGACACCGGGGAGCTGTTTTTT
>TRBV7-9|NA|NA|TRBJ2-3
CASSWSGIDTQYF
TGTGCCAGCAGCTGGTCCGGGATAGATACGCAGTATTTT
>TRBV7-9|NA|NA|TRBJ1-2
CASSLTRGYTF
TGTGCCAGCAGCTTAACCCGGGGCTACACCTTC
>TRBV3-1/TRBV3-2|NA|NA|TRBJ1-4
CASSQMYGGGEKLFF
TGTGCCAGCAGCCAAATGTATGGAGGCGGTGAAAAACTGTTTTTT
>TRBV6-5|NA|NA|TRBJ2-7
CASVVSPSSYEQYF
TGTGCCAGCGTGGTCAGCCCTAGCTCCTACGAGCAGTACTTC
>TRBV12-5|NA|TRBD1|TRBJ1-3
CASGDRAGNTIYF
TGTGCTAGTGGGGACAGGGCGGGAAACACCATATATTTT
>TRBV30|NA|TRBD2|TRBJ2-1
CACPLAGASDEQFF
TGTGCCTGCCCGCTAGCGGGAGCGAGCGATGAGCAGTTCTTC
>TRBV5-1|once|NA|TRBJ2-5
CASSSTPQGTQYF
TGCGCCAGCAGCTCCACCCCCCAGGGGACCCAGTACTTC
>TRBV11-2|NA|NA|TRBJ2-4
CASSLGRGLAKNIQYF
TGTGCCAGCAGCTTAGGGCGGGGGCTAGCCAAAAACATTCAGTACTTC
>TRBV18|NA|NA|TRBJ2-7
CASRSGSSYEQYF
TGTGCCAGCCGAAGCGGAAGCTCCTACGAGCAGTACTTC
>TRBV5-1|NA|NA|TRBJ1-1
CASSFSGPNTEAFF
TGCGCCAGCAGCTTTTCAGGCCCGAACACTGAAGCTTTCTTT
>TRBV5-4|NA|TRBD2|TRBJ2-3
CASSLLGLAGPSTDTQYF
TGTGCCAGCAGCTTGTTGGGACTAGCGGGCCCTAGCACAGATACGCAGTATTTT
>TRBV27|NA|NA|TRBJ1-2
CASSLMGGPNYGYTF
TGTGCCAGCAGTTTGATGGGGGGACCCAACTATGGCTACACCTTC